Listed here are 25 T cell receptor beta chains from one sample, sequenced in a study of T cell responses to AZD1222 COVID-19 vaccine. Profiled with immunoSEQ multiplex PCR; TCRdb holds only in-frame clones, not every one. The sample yields about 130,000 clones, 75% to 90% seen once. The source material was peripheral blood, sampled on day 0 of AZD1222 vaccination. Receptors originate from an adult in good health.

The chain combines TRBV14 with TRBJ1-1, with D possibly being TRBD1 (5 bases). CDR1 and CDR2 (germline): SGHDN, FVKESK. V lost 2 bases and J lost 6, with 16 bases in between. This CDR3 has 15 amino acids. CDR3: CASSQTGPSEAEAFF. The CDR3 nucleotides are TGTGCCAGCAGCCAAACGGGACCTAGTGAGGCTGAAGCTTTCTTT.

The CDR3 sequence: CASSQVPNRGAADGYTF. DNA for the CDR3: TGTGCCAGCAGCCAAGTCCCGAACCGTGGGGCCGCGGATGGCTACACCTTC. The chain has TRBV14 and TRBJ1-2, with D perhaps matching TRBD1 (5 bases). Trimming removed 1 base at V and 6 bases at J, with 21 bases between. CDR3 size: 17 residues. The germline V gene encodes CDR1 SGHDN and CDR2 FVKESK.

The chain links TRBV12-3 or TRBV12-4 to TRBJ2-7; possibly TRBD1 for D (6 bases). The V and J ends lost 6 bases and 0 bases respectively, with 9 bases between them. The CDR3 length is 13 residues. CDR3 loop: CASSTGSSYEQYF. The DNA for the CDR3 is TGTGCCAGCAGCACAGGGTCCTCCTACGAGCAGTACTTC.

V and J are TRBV6-5 and TRBJ2-2; D not resolved. CDR3 size: 12 residues. Germline values: CDR1 MNHEY, CDR2 SVGAGI. Trimming removed 0 bases at V and 8 bases at J, with 4 bases between. This chain's CDR3 is CASSYSIGELFF. CDR3 sequence (DNA): TGTGCCAGCAGTTACTCTATTGGGGAGCTGTTTTTT.

The chain joins TRBV19 to TRBJ2-7, with 7 bases identical to TRBD1. The germline V gene encodes CDR1 LNHDA and CDR2 SQIVND (reference sequence). Losses at the gene ends were 6 bases for V and 1 base for J; bases not matched to a gene: 9. The CDR3 is 15 residues long. In nucleotides, the CDR3 is TGTGCCAGTAGCCGTGGCCGGACAGGATCCTACGAGCAGTACTTC. It yields the protein CASSRGRTGSYEQYF.

The V gene is TRBV5-8, the J gene TRBJ1-2, with a possible D match to TRBD1 (6 bases). Trimming removed 4 bases from V and 6 bases from J, with 13 bases in between. Germline assignment: CDR1 SGHTS and CDR2 YDEGEE. CDR3 length: 13 amino acids. CDR3 sequence reads: CASSISDRHGYTF. CDR3 nucleotides: TGTGCCAGCAGCATTTCGGACAGACATGGCTACACCTTC. The full variable domain, in which reference TRBV5-8 and TRBJ1-2 provide the parts outside the CDR3, is EAGVTQSPTHLIKTRGQQATLRCSPISGHTSVYWYQQALGLGLQFLLWYDEGEERNRGNFPPRFSGRQFPNYSSELNVNALELEDSALYLCASSISDRHGYTFGSGTRLTVV.

This chain uses TRBV2 with TRBJ1-2; TRBD1 is a possible D gene (5 bases). Germline V gene sequence: CDR1 SNHLY, CDR2 FYNNEI. With 6 bases removed from V and 7 bases from J, the gap between germline ends came to 27 bases. This CDR3 has 17 amino acids. For the CDR3, the DNA is TGTGCCAGCAGAACGGCAAGCAGTGGAGGGGCTTATGTTGGCTACACCTTC. This gives the protein CASRTASSGGAYVGYTF.

The chain has TRBV11-3 and TRBJ2-1; possibly TRBD1 or TRBD2 for D (5 bases each). The CDR3 covers 16 residues. Germline CDR1 reads SGHNT; CDR2 reads YENEEA. V gave up 2 bases and J gave up 2 bases, with 13 bases separating them. CDR3 coding DNA: TGTGCCAGCAGCTTAAACCGTGGGGGTACCTACAATGAGCAGTTCTTC. Its protein product is CASSLNRGGTYNEQFF.

The chain couples TRBV7-9 to TRBJ1-2; TRBD1 agrees at 8 bases. The junction had 11 bases not matched to a gene; V was cut back by 7 bases and J by 7 bases. The CDR3 extends over 14 amino acids. Germline values: CDR1 SEHNR, CDR2 FQNEAQ (reference sequence). CDR3 nucleotide sequence: TGTGCCAGCACCCAATCCCAGGGGGCCTCTGGCTACACCTTC. Translating it yields CASTQSQGASGYTF.

This clone was counted only a few times. This chain connects TRBV7-9 to TRBJ2-3; D uncertain. CDR1 is SEHNR, CDR2 FQNEAQ, per germline (reference sequence). This CDR3 has 15 residues. V was trimmed by 5 bases and J by 0 bases, leaving 12 bases between them. The CDR3 DNA reads TGTGCCAGCAGCCCCCCGGGCAGTAGCACAGATACGCAGTATTTT. It specifies CASSPPGSSTDTQYF.

The chain recombines TRBV7-9 with TRBJ1-2; D is unclear. V lost 5 bases and J lost 8, with 9 bases in between. CDR3 length equals 11 residues. CDR1 is SEHNR and CDR2 is FQNEAQ in the germline V gene (reference sequence). Written as DNA, the CDR3 is TGTGCCAGCAGCGCGCCCTTCGGCTACACCTTC. Translated: CASSAPFGYTF.

This clone has more than one count but fewer than ten. J is TRBJ1-3 and V is TRBV3-1 (or the pseudogene TRBV3-2); D is possibly TRBD1 (5 bases). The CDR3 extends over 15 amino acids. Trimming removed 1 base at V and 9 bases at J, with 16 bases between. The germline V gene encodes CDR1 LGHDT and CDR2 YNNKEL (reference sequence). The CDR3 DNA sequence: TGTGCCAGCAGCCAAGTACGCCAGGGCGGGTTCACCATATATTTT. Translated, it gives CASSQVRQGGFTIYF.

V gene TRBV6-2 or TRBV6-3 combines with J gene TRBJ1-6; D is unresolved. This CDR3 is 14 amino acids long. Trimming shortened V by 5 bases and J by 10 bases, and 15 bases separated the two germline ends. Germline V lookup: CDR1 MNHEY, CDR2 SVGEGT. The CDR3 sequence: CASSPGSLGSPLHF. CDR3 in DNA: TGTGCCAGCAGTCCGGGCTCACTTGGGTCACCCCTCCACTTT.

V and J are TRBV5-1 and TRBJ1-5, with TRBD1 identical over 7 bases. V shed 4 bases and J 10 bases; nucleotides not matched to a gene: 11. CDR3 length: 14 residues. Per the germline V gene, CDR1 is SGHRS and CDR2 is YFSETQ. The CDR3 bases are TGCGCCAGCAGCCCCACAGGGGCCCGGGGTCCCCAGCATTTT. Amino acid sequence: CASSPTGARGPQHF.

The genes are TRBV11-2 and TRBJ2-7; 7 bases fit TRBD1. The germline gives CDR1 SGHAT, CDR2 FQNNGV. The CDR3 has 13 amino acids. With V trimmed by 5 bases and J by 4 bases, 5 bases remained unmatched. This CDR3 is CASSPGQSYEQYF. DNA of the CDR3: TGTGCCAGCAGCCCGGGACAGTCGTACGAGCAGTACTTC.

The chain recombines TRBV23-1 with TRBJ1-1; 8 bases are shared with TRBD1. TRBV23-1 is noted as an ORF with a role that remains uncertain. The trim removed 9 bases at V and 0 bases at J, leaving 6 bases unmatched. The CDR3 consists of 14 residues. The CDR3 DNA is TGCGCCAGGAGACAGGGGTCGGTGAACACTGAAGCTTTCTTT. This encodes CARRQGSVNTEAFF.

This chain connects TRBV5-1 to TRBJ1-1; 7 nucleotides match TRBD1. Trimming removed 2 bases from V and 6 bases from J; junction bases left unmatched: 10. This CDR3 is 15 amino acids long. Germline values: CDR1 SGHRS, CDR2 YFSETQ. The CDR3 is CASSLEGATGAEAFF. The CDR3, as DNA: TGCGCCAGCAGCTTAGAGGGGGCGACGGGAGCTGAAGCTTTCTTT.

In DNA form, the CDR3 reads TGTGCCAGCAGCGACACCCGGACGGTGAAAAATGAAAAACTGTTTTTT. The encoded protein is CASSDTRTVKNEKLFF. The chain is built from TRBV7-9 and TRBJ1-4, with unresolved D. This CDR3 contains 16 residues. V was trimmed by 5 bases and J by 5 bases, leaving 18 bases between them. Germline loops: CDR1 SEHNR, CDR2 FQNEAQ (reference sequence).

The chain carries TRBV19 and TRBJ2-5; 9 bases line up with TRBD1. CDR1 is LNHDA, CDR2 SQIVND, per germline (reference sequence). V was pared by 8 bases and J by 2 bases, with 6 bases of the junction left unmatched. The CDR3 sequence is 14 residues long. The CDR3 DNA reads TGTGCCAGTGACCCCGGGACAGGGCAAGAGACCCAGTACTTC. Protein: CASDPGTGQETQYF.

The chain links TRBV3-1 (or the pseudogene TRBV3-2) to TRBJ1-2, with D possibly TRBD1 on 5 matching bases. Germline V gives CDR1 LGHDT, CDR2 YNNKEL (reference sequence). This CDR3 comprises 14 residues. V lost 0 bases to trimming and J lost 8 bases, with 13 bases between them. The CDR3 coding sequence is TGTGCCAGCAGCCAAGAACGTGGGGGTGGCGGCTACACCTTC. This codes for CASSQERGGGGYTF.

The CDR3 region has the DNA TGTGCCAGCAGTTTAAGGGGGACAGGGGTTTGGGGGACTAATGAAAAACTGTTTTTT. As protein: CASSLRGTGVWGTNEKLFF. The J gene is TRBJ1-4, the V gene TRBV27; 10 bases are a match to TRBD1. This CDR3 has 19 amino acids. The ends lost 2 bases at V and 2 bases at J; junction bases unmatched: 11. Per germline, CDR1 MNHEY and CDR2 SMNVEV (reference sequence).

This chain connects TRBV18 to TRBJ1-4; no clear D gene. Trimming removed 0 bases at V and 5 bases at J, with 4 bases between. This CDR3 has 13 amino acids. Germline assignment: CDR1 KGHSH and CDR2 LQKENI. CDR3 amino acids: CASSPPQNEKLFF. As DNA, the CDR3 is TGTGCCAGCTCACCACCGCAGAATGAAAAACTGTTTTTT.

The chain uses TRBV9 and TRBJ2-3; 9 positions agree with TRBD2. CDR1 and CDR2 from the germline V gene are SGDLS and YYNGEE. The CDR3 contains 17 residues. V shed 4 bases, J shed 4 bases, and the junction held 13 bases outside the gene matches. The CDR3 DNA reads as TGTGCCAGCAGCCGCCTCGGGGGCGGGGGGGCCCCAGATACGCAGTATTTT. This gives the protein CASSRLGGGGAPDTQYF.

This chain uses TRBV12-3 or TRBV12-4 with TRBJ1-1; D is undetermined. V was pared by 5 bases and J by 3 bases, with 10 bases between. The CDR3 extends over 13 amino acids. The CDR3 DNA reads as TGTGCCAGCAGTCTAGAGAGGGACACTGAAGCTTTCTTT. Its translation: CASSLERDTEAFF.

This chain links TRBV2 with TRBJ1-5, with D uncertain. The CDR3 contains 14 residues. Per germline, CDR1 SNHLY and CDR2 FYNNEI. Trimming cost V 6 bases and J 5 bases, with 14 bases left between them. The CDR3 DNA reads as TGTGCCAGCAGCGCATCAGGATTTGATCAGCCCCAGCATTTT. It codes for CASSASGFDQPQHF. The full variable domain, in which reference TRBV2 and TRBJ1-5 provide the parts outside the CDR3, is EPEVTQTPSHQVTQMGQEVILRCVPISNHLYFYWYRQILGQKVEFLVSFYNNEISEKSEIFDDQFSVERPDGSNFTLKIRSTKLEDSAMYFCASSASGFDQPQHFGDGTRLSIL.